This T cell receptor beta chain was identified during a study of control samples from healthy donors and cancer patients. This clone was observed a single time. Germline V gene data show CDR1 as SGHRS and CDR2 as YFSETQ. V was cut by 3 bases and J by 7 bases, with 17 bases left in between. The CDR3 is made up of 14 amino acids. Sequenced by immunoSEQ multiplex PCR; TCRdb stores in-frame clones only, minus some. The data contain more than 100,000 clones, more than 70% of them seen just once; the ten biggest clones take up less than 3.5%. The sequence derives from a man between 35 and 55 years old in good health. The sample consisted of blood. This sequence joins TRBV5-1 and TRBJ2-7, with TRBD1 as a possible D gene (6 bases). Here the CDR3 reads CASSYPDRPREQYF. CDR3 nucleotide sequence: TGCGCCAGCAGCTACCCGGACAGACCGAGGGAGCAGTACTTC.